One T cell receptor beta chain is described in this entry. The antigen is unknown. The data originate from a study of a mutant IDH1 vaccine in newly diagnosed glioma. Background on the study: Investigators started vaccination 4-6 weeks after radiotherapy alone, or with temozolomide cycles. The earlier regimen, radiotherapy, temozolomide, or both, was most often both.

Data came from immunoSEQ multiplex PCR; TCRdb stores just in-frame clones and leaves some out. Of about 35,000 clones in the sample, roughly 80% were seen once. The study, taken as a whole, reports: Vaccination induced immune responses in around 93% of patients.

Time point noted: week 11, during vaccination. Topical imiquimod accompanied each vaccine dose, which consisted of 300 ug of mutant IDH1 20-mer peptide. CDR1 SGHRS and CDR2 YFSETQ come from the germline V gene. CDR3 length equals 16 residues. V lost 7 bases, J lost 2 bases, and 14 bases stayed unmatched. This receptor was obtained from a woman under 40 with glioma. Some clones in this sample may be carry-over from other donors' samples. J is TRBJ2-7 and V is TRBV5-1; 8 bases fit TRBD2. The material sequenced was peripheral blood mononuclear cells (PBMCs), taken from a glioma patient whose treatment included an IDH1 peptide vaccine. The CDR3 protein is CASGLPSGGRTYEQYF. The DNA of the CDR3 is TGCGCCAGCGGGCTCCCCTCGGGCGGGAGGACCTACGAGCAGTACTTC.